The TCR beta chain under discussion was sequenced for a study of identical twins. Study outcomes and limitations: Cross-sectional statistical analysis was relied on for the conclusions, without the same donors being followed.

As to this clonotype: Its specificity is not known.

TCRdb redid the calling of the 5' RACE reads with MiXCR, one entry per CDR3 protein. The table includes roughly 750,000 distinct CDR3 sequences, around 20% detected once. This sample also belongs to another study, concerning T cells expressing NK-cell markers. From that second work: Researchers got TCR beta repertoires out of sorted CD3+CD56+NKG2C+, CD3+CD56+NKG2C- and CD3+CD56-NKG2C+ T cells. Of eight sequenced donors, seven were HCMV-seropositive and one HCMV-seronegative.

The source is a woman aged 18-29 years in good health. Specimen: PBMCs.

DNA of the CDR3: TGTGCCAGCAGTCCACCTAGGAAGAACATCGGAAATGAGCAGTTCTTC. Amino acids: CASSPPRKNIGNEQFF. The V call is TRBV27, the J call TRBJ2-1, with D unclear. The CDR3 is 16 residues long. CDR1 MNHEY and CDR2 SMNVEV come from the germline V gene (reference sequence). Trimming removed 5 bases at V and 7 bases at J, with 21 bases between.